This T cell receptor beta chain was sequenced in a study of blood T cell repertoires in COVID-19. The wider study: The United States, Italy and Spain provided the acute and convalescent COVID-19 samples.

CDR1 MNHEY and CDR2 SVGAGI come from the germline V gene. Trimming removed 8 bases from V and 1 base from J; junction bases left unmatched: 3. There are 14 residues in the CDR3. Ages ranged from about 18 to 89 years, with residence in around 24 US areas. Symptom resolution, clearance, or two negative PCRs marked donors in Cohort 3 as recovered. Original data processing: The authors estimated nucleated cell counts from reference gene primer amplification. Using immunoSEQ multiplex PCR, the repertoire was profiled, and TCRdb retains in-frame clones only, with some absent. Clonal size and the V and J genes are those of that table, whereas D and trimming came from the DNA. The data contain some 330,000 clones, less than 90% of them singletons.

The sequence was collected from a woman aged 50 to 60 who had recovered from COVID-19. The J gene is TRBJ1-1, the V gene TRBV6-5; 11 positions match TRBD1. Sequencing was done on a sample of PBMCs or T cells enriched from blood (not recorded which). The CDR3 DNA sequence: TGTGCCAGCGGGACAGGGGGTGCGAACACTGAAGCTTTCTTT. It is translated as CASGTGGANTEAFF.